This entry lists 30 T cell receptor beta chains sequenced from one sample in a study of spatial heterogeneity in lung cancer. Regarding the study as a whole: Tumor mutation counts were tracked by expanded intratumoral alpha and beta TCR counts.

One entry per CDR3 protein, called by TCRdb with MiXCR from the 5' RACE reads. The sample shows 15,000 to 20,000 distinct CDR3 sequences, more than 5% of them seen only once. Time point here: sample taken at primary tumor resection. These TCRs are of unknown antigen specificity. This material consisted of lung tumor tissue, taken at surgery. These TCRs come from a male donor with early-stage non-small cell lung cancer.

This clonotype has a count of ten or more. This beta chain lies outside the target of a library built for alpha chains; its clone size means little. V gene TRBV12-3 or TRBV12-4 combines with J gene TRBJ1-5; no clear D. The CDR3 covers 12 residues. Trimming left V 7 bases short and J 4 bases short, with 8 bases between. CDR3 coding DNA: TGTGCCAGCACCTTGCCTAATCAGCCCCAGCATTTT. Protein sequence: CASTLPNQPQHF.

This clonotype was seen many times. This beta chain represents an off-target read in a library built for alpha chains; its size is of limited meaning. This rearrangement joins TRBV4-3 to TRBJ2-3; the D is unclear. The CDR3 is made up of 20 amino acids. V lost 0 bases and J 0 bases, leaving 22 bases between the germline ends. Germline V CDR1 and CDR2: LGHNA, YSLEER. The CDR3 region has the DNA TGCGCCAGCAGCCAAGATCCAATAGCAGGTGGCATTCAAAGCACAGATACGCAGTATTTT. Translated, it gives CASSQDPIAGGIQSTDTQYF.

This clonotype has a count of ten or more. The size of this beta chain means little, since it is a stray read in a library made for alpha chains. CDR3 sequence reads: CASAGQYF. DNA of the CDR3: TGTGCCAGCGCCGGGCAGTACTTC. The chain recombines TRBV25-1 with TRBJ2-7, with D unresolved. CDR1 is MGHDK and CDR2 is SYGVNS in the germline V gene. This CDR3 region has 8 residues. Trimming cost V 8 bases and J 9 bases, with 5 bases left between them.

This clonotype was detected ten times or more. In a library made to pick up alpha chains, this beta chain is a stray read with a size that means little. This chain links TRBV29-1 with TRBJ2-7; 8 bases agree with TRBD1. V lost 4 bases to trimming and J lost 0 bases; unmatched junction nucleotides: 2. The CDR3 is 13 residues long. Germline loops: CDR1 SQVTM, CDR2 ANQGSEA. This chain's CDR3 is CSVAGQASYEQYF. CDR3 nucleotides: TGCAGCGTTGCGGGACAGGCCTCCTACGAGCAGTACTTC.

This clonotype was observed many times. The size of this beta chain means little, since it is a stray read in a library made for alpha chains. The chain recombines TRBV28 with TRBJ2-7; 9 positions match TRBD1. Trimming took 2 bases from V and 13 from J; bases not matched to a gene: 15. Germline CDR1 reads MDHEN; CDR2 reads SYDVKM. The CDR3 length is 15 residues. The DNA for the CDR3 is TGTGCCAGCAGTTTACCCGGACAGGGGTTATCGCACGCCTACTTC. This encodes CASSLPGQGLSHAYF.

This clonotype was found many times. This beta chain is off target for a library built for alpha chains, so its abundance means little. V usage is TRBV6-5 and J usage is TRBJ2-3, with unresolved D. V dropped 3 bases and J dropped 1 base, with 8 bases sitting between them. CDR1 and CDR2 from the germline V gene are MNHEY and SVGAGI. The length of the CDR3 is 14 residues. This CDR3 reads CASSYQLGTDTQYF. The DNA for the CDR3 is TGTGCCAGCAGTTATCAACTTGGCACAGATACGCAGTATTTT.

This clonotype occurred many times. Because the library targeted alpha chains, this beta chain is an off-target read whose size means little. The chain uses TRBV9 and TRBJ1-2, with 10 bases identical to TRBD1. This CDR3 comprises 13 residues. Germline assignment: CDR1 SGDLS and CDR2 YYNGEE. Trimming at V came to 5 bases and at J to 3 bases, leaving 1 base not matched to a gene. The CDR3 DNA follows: TGTGCCAGCAGGGACAGGGGGGACTATGGCTACACCTTC. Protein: CASRDRGDYGYTF.

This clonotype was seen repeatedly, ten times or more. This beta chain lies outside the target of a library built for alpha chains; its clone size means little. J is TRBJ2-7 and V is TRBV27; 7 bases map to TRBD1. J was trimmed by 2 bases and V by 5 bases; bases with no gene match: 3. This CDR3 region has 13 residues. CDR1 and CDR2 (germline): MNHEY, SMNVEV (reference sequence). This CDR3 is CASSRQGAYEQYF. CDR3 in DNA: TGTGCCAGCAGTCGACAGGGCGCCTACGAGCAGTACTTC.

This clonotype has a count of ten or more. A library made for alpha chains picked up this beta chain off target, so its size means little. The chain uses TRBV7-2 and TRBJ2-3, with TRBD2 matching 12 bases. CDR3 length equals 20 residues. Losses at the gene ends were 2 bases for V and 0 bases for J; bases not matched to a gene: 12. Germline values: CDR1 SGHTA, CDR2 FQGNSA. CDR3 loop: CASSLFLGTSGLPSTDTQYF. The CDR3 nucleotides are TGTGCCAGCAGCTTATTTCTCGGGACTAGCGGGTTACCTAGCACAGATACGCAGTATTTT.

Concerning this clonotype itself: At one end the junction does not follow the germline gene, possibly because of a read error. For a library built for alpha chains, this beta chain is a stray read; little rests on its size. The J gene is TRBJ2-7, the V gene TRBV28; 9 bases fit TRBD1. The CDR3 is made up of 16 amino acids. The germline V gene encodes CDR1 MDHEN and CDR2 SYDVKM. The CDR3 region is CASSFCRQGETYVQYF. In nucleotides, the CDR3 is TGTGCCAGCAGTTTCTGTCGACAGGGGGAGACCTACGTGCAGTACTTC.

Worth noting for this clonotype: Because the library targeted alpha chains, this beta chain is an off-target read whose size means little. The CDR3, as DNA: TGTGCCACCAGCAGAGTAGGGGGATCTGGAAACACCATATATTTT. As protein: CATSRVGGSGNTIYF. This chain joins TRBV15 and TRBJ1-3; D perhaps matches TRBD1 (6 bases). CDR1 is LNHNV, CDR2 YYDKDF, per germline (reference sequence). This CDR3 comprises 15 residues. Trimming pared 1 base from V and 1 base from J, leaving 8 bases between.

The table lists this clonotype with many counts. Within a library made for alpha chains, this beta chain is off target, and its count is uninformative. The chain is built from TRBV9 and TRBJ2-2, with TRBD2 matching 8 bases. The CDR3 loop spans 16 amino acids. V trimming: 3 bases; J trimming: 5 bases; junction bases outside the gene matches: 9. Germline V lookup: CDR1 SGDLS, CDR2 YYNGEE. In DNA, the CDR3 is TGTGCCAGCAGCGCCCGTGGGGCGGGAGGTACCGGGGAGCTGTTTTTT. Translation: CASSARGAGGTGELFF. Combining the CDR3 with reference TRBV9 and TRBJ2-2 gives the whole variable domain DSGVTQTPKHLITATGQRVTLRCSPRSGDLSVYWYQQSLDQGLQFLIQYYNGEERAKGNILERFSAQQFPDLHSELNLSSLELGDSALYFCASSARGAGGTGELFFGEGSRLTVL.

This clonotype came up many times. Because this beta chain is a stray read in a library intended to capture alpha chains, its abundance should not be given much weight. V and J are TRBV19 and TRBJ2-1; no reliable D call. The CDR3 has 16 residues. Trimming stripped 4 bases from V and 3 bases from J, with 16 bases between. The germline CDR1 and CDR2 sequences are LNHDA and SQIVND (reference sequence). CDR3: CASSKGWASGYNEQFF. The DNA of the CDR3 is TGTGCCAGTAGTAAAGGTTGGGCTAGTGGCTACAATGAGCAGTTCTTC.

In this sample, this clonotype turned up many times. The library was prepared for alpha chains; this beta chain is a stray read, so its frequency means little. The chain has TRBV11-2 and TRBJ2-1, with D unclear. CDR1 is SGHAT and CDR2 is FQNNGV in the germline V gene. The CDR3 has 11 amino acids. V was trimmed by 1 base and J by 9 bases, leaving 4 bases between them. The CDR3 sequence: CASSLAGEQFF. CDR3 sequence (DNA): TGTGCCAGCAGCTTAGCGGGTGAGCAGTTCTTC.

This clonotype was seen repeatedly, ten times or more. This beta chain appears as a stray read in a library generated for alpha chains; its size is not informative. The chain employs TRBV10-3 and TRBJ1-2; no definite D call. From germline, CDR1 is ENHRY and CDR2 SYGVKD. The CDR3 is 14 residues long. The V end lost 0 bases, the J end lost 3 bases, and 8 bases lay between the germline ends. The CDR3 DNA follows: TGTGCCATCAGTGAGTCTGGAGGAGACTATGGCTACACCTTC. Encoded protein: CAISESGGDYGYTF.

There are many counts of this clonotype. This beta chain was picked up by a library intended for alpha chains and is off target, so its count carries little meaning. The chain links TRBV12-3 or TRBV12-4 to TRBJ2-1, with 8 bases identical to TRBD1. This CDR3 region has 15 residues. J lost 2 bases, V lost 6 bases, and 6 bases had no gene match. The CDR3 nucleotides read TGTGCCAGCAGCCCTCGACAGGGGCCCTACAATGAGCAGTTCTTC. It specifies CASSPRQGPYNEQFF.

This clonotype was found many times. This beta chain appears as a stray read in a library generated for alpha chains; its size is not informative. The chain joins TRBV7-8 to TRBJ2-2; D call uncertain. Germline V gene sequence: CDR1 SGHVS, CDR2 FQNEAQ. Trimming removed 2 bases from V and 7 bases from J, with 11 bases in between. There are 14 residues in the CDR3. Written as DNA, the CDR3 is TGTGCCAGCAGCTTATATGGGGTTGGCGGGGAGCTGTTTTTT. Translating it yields CASSLYGVGGELFF.

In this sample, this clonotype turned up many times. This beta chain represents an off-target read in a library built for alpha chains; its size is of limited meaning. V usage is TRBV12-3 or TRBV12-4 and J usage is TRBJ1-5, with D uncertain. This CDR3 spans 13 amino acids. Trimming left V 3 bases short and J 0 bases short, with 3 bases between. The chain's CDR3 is CASSFRSNQPQHF. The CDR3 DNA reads TGTGCCAGCAGTTTTCGTAGCAATCAGCCCCAGCATTTT.

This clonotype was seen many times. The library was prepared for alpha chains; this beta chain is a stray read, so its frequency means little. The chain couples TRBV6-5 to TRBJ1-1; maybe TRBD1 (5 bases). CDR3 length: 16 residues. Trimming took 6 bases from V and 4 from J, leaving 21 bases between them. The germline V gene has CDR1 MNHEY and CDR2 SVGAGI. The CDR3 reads CASRRTGRQAPTEAFF. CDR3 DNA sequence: TGTGCCAGCAGACGAACGGGACGTCAAGCCCCCACTGAAGCTTTCTTT.

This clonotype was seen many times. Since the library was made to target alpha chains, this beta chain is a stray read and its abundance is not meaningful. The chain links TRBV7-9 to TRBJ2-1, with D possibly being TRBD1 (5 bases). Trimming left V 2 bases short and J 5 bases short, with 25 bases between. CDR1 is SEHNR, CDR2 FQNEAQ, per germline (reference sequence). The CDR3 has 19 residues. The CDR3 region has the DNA TGTGCCAGCAGCTTAATGGTATGGCGGCTAGACAGAGATAACAATGAGCAGTTCTTC. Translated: CASSLMVWRLDRDNNEQFF. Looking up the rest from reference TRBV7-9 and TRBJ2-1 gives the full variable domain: DTGVSQNPRHKITKRGQNVTFRCDPISEHNRLYWYRQTLGQGPEFLTYFQNEAQLEKSRLLSDRFSAERPKGSFSTLEIQRTEQGDSAMYLCASSLMVWRLDRDNNEQFFGPGTRLTVL.

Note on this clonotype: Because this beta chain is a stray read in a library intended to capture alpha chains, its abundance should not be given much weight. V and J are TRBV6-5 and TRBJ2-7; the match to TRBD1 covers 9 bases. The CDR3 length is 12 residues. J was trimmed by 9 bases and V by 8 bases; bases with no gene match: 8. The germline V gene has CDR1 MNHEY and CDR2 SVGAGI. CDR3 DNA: TGTGCCAGCGGAAAACAGGGGGCATGGCAGTACTTC. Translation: CASGKQGAWQYF.

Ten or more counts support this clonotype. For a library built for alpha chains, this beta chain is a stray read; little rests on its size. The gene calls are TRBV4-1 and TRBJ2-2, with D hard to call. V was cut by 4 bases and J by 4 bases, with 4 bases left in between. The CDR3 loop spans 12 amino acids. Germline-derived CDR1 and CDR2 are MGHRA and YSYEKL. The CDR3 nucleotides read TGCGCCAGCAGCCGGGGCACCGGGGAGCTGTTTTTT. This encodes CASSRGTGELFF.

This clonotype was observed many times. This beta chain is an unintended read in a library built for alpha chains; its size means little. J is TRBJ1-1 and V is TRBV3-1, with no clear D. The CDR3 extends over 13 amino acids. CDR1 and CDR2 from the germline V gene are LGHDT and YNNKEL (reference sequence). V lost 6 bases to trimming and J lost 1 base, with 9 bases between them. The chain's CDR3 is CASSSTRNTEAFF. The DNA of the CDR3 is TGTGCCAGCAGTTCGACACGGAACACTGAAGCTTTCTTT.

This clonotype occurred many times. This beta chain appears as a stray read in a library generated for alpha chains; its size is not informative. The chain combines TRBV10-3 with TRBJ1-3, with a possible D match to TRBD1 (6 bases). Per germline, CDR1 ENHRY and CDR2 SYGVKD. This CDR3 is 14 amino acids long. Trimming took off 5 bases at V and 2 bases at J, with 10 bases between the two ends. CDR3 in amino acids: CAISRGDTGNTIYF. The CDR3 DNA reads TGTGCCATCAGTAGGGGGGACACTGGAAACACCATATATTTT.

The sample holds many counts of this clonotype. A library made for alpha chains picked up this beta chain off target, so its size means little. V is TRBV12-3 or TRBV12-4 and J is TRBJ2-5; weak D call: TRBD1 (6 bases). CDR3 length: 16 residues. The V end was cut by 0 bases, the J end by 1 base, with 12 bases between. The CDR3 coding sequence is TGTGCCAGCAGTTTAGCGCCGACAGGCCGCCAAGAGACCCAGTACTTC. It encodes CASSLAPTGRQETQYF.

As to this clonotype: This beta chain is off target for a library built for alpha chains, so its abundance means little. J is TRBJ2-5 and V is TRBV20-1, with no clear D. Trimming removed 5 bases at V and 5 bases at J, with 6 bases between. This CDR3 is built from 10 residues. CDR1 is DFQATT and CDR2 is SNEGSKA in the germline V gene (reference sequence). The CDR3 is CSAEWETQYF. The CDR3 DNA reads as TGCAGTGCTGAGTGGGAGACCCAGTACTTC.

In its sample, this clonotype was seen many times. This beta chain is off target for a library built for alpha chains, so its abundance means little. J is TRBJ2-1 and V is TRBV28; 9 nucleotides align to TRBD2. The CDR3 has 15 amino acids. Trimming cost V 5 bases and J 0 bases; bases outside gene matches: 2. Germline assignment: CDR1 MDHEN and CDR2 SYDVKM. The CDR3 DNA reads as TGTGCCAGCAGTCTTAGCGGGGGCTCCTACAATGAGCAGTTCTTC. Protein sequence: CASSLSGGSYNEQFF.

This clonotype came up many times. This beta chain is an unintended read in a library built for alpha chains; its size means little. CDR3 loop: CAISETYEQYF. The CDR3 DNA reads as TGTGCCATCAGTGAGACCTACGAGCAGTACTTC. The rearrangement links TRBV10-3 to TRBJ2-7; D gene uncertain. Germline V gene data show CDR1 as ENHRY and CDR2 as SYGVKD. This CDR3 region has 11 residues. Trimming took 2 bases from V and 2 from J, leaving 1 base between them.

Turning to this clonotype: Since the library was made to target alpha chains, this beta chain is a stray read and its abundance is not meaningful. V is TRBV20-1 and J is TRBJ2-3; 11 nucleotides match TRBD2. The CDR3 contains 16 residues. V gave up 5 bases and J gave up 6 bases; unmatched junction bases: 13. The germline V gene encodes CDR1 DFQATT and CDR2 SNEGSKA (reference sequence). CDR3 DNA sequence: TGCAGTGCTTTACCCGGGACTAGCGGATTCAGGGATACGCAGTATTTT. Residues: CSALPGTSGFRDTQYF.

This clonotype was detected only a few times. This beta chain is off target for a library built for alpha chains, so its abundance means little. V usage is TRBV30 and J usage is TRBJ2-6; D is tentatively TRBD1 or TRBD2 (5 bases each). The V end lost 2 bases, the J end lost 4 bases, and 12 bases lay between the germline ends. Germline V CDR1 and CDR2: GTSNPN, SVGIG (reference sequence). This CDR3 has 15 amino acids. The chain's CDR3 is CAWSRPGTGANVLTF. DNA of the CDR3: TGTGCCTGGAGTCGGCCGGGGACCGGGGCCAACGTCCTGACTTTC.